The rows below give T cell receptor beta chains drawn from one sample of a study of T cells expressing NK-cell markers. After re-calling the 5' RACE reads, TCRdb lists one entry per CDR3 protein, DNA absent. Its table lists 500,000 to 600,000 distinct CDR3 sequences. Sequencing was performed on blood T cells: a sorted CD56 or NKG2C T cell subset, CD4+ or CD8+ T cells, or bulk PBMC T cells (not recorded which). These receptors originate from a man aged 18 to 29 in good health. Both conserved end residues are part of each CDR3.

j_gene,v_gene,CDR3aa
TRBJ2-5,TRBV25-1,CASSLTQQETQYF
TRBJ2-7,TRBV24-1,CATSAGTISYEQYF
TRBJ2-1,TRBV5-1,CASSLGAGAFSNEQFF
TRBJ2-1,TRBV3-1,CASSQGVGGSYNEQFF
TRBJ2-1,TRBV18,CASSPPRRGPYNEQFF
TRBJ2-5,TRBV27,CASRITGAETQYF
TRBJ2-1,TRBV20-1,CSARLAGGHEQFF
TRBJ2-5,TRBV3-1,CASSQVRRAKSETQYF
TRBJ2-1,TRBV9,CASSAGTSHYEQFF
TRBJ2-1,TRBV6-2/TRBV6-3,CASSYIVTSGSYNEQFF
TRBJ2-7,TRBV4-2,CASSQEGRDRSSYEQYF
TRBJ1-2,TRBV28,CASMGQGLGYTF
TRBJ2-4,TRBV12-3/TRBV12-4,CASRTNRGGIAKNIQYF
TRBJ2-1,TRBV12-3/TRBV12-4,CASSRYRANEQFF
TRBJ2-7,TRBV29-1,CSVSGTTYEQYF
TRBJ2-1,TRBV5-1,CASSPVGQGASYNEGQFF
TRBJ2-1,TRBV20-1,CSAHLGTRMYNEQFF
TRBJ2-3,TRBV19,CASSMFAVSDTQYF
TRBJ2-1,TRBV24-1,CATSDTGQGYNEQFF
TRBJ2-5,TRBV20-1,CSARRGASSWETQYF
TRBJ2-1,TRBV12-3/TRBV12-4,CASSLGTSQLNNEQFF
TRBJ2-2,TRBV15,CATSRDQGPGATGELFF